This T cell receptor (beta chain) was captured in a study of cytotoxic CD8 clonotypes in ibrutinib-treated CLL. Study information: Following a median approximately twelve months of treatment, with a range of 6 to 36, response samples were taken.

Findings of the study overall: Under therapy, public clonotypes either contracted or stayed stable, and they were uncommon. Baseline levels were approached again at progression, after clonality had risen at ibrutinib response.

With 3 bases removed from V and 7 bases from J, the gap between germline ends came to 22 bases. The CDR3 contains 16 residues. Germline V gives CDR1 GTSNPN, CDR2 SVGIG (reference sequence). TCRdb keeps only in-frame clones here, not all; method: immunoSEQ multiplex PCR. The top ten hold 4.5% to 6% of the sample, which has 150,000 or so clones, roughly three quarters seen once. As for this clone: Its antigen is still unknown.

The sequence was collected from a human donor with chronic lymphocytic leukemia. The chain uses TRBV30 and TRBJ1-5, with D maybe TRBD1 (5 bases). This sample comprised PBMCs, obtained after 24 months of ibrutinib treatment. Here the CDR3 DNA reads TGTGCCTGGAGCAGCCCCCGGGCGGGGGGAGGGCAGCCCCAGCATTTT. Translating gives CAWSSPRAGGGQPQHF.